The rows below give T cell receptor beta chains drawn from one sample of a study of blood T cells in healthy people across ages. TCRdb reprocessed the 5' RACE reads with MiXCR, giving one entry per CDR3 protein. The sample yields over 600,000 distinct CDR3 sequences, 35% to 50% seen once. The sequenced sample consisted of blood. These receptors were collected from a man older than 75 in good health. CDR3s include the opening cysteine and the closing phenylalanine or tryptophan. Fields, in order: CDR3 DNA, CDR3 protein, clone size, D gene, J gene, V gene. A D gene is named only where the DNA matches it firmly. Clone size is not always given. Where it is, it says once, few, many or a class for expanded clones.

CDR3nt: TGTGCCAGCAGCGAACTCTCCGGGACAGGGATTTTCTACGAGCAGTACTTC
CDR3aa: CASSELSGTGIFYEQYF
abundance: NA
d_gene: TRBD1
j_gene: TRBJ2-7
v_gene: TRBV11-2

CDR3nt: TGTGCCAGCAGTTTATGGGCGCAGAACCAAGAGACCCAGTACTTC
CDR3aa: CASSLWAQNQETQYF
abundance: few
d_gene: NA
j_gene: TRBJ2-5
v_gene: TRBV28

CDR3nt: TGTGCCAGCAGCGCGGCGGGAGAGGAGACCCAGTACTTC
CDR3aa: CASSAAGEETQYF
abundance: many
d_gene: TRBD2
j_gene: TRBJ2-5
v_gene: TRBV7-9

CDR3nt: TGTGCCAGCAAAACCGGGCCACCGTCCCCCTCCTACGAGCAGTACTTC
CDR3aa: CASKTGPPSPSYEQYF
abundance: NA
d_gene: NA
j_gene: TRBJ2-7
v_gene: TRBV6-4

CDR3nt: TGTGCCAGCTCACTAGGACTCGTCCAAGAGACCCAGTACTTC
CDR3aa: CASSLGLVQETQYF
abundance: NA
d_gene: NA
j_gene: TRBJ2-5
v_gene: TRBV18

CDR3nt: TGTGCCAGCAGCTTATGGTATGGCAATCAGCCCCAGCATTTT
CDR3aa: CASSLWYGNQPQHF
abundance: few
d_gene: NA
j_gene: TRBJ1-5
v_gene: TRBV7-3

CDR3nt: TGTGCCAGCAGCTTGCAGGGTAGTGATGAGACCCAGTACTTC
CDR3aa: CASSLQGSDETQYF
abundance: many
d_gene: NA
j_gene: TRBJ2-5
v_gene: TRBV7-2

CDR3nt: TGTGCCAGCAGTTTCAGATTCAATCAGCCCCAGCATTTT
CDR3aa: CASSFRFNQPQHF
abundance: NA
d_gene: NA
j_gene: TRBJ1-5
v_gene: TRBV27

CDR3nt: TGCGCCAGCAGGAACCATTACGAGCAGTACTTC
CDR3aa: CASRNHYEQYF
abundance: NA
d_gene: NA
j_gene: TRBJ2-7
v_gene: TRBV5-1

CDR3nt: TGCGCCAGCAGCTGGGGGATCCAAGAGACCCAGTACTTC
CDR3aa: CASSWGIQETQYF
abundance: NA
d_gene: NA
j_gene: TRBJ2-5
v_gene: TRBV5-1

CDR3nt: TGCAGTGCTAGAGTCTATCGACCCCAAACCCTCACAGATACGCAGTATTTT
CDR3aa: CSARVYRPQTLTDTQYF
abundance: NA
d_gene: NA
j_gene: TRBJ2-3
v_gene: TRBV20-1

CDR3nt: TGTGCCAGCAGTGAAGCCCACACAGGGAGAGCTTTCTTT
CDR3aa: CASSEAHTGRAFF
abundance: NA
d_gene: NA
j_gene: TRBJ1-1
v_gene: TRBV2

CDR3nt: TGTGCCAGCAGCTTCCCGGACTATACGCAGTATTTT
CDR3aa: CASSFPDYTQYF
abundance: few
d_gene: NA
j_gene: TRBJ2-3
v_gene: TRBV7-9

CDR3nt: TGTGCCAGCTTTAGTGATCAGGGGAACACTGAAGCTTTCTTT
CDR3aa: CASFSDQGNTEAFF
abundance: once
d_gene: NA
j_gene: TRBJ1-1
v_gene: TRBV18

CDR3nt: TGCGCCAGCAGCCCTTCAACAGGGGGCGCCTACACCTTC
CDR3aa: CASSPSTGGAYTF
abundance: NA
d_gene: TRBD1
j_gene: TRBJ1-2
v_gene: TRBV5-1

CDR3nt: TGCAGTGCTAGAGATGAGAGGGAGGCATACGAGCAGTACTTC
CDR3aa: CSARDEREAYEQYF
abundance: few
d_gene: NA
j_gene: TRBJ2-7
v_gene: TRBV20-1

CDR3nt: TGTGCCAGCAGCTGGACTCTTACAGGGAACGATGGCTACACCTTC
CDR3aa: CASSWTLTGNDGYTF
abundance: many
d_gene: NA
j_gene: TRBJ1-2
v_gene: TRBV5-5

CDR3nt: TGTGCCAGCTCACCACAGGGACAAGGGCCCTACGAGCAGTACTTC
CDR3aa: CASSPQGQGPYEQYF
abundance: once
d_gene: NA
j_gene: TRBJ2-7
v_gene: TRBV18

CDR3nt: TGTGCCAGCAGCTCGGGACCATCTAGCACAGATACGCAGTATTTT
CDR3aa: CASSSGPSSTDTQYF
abundance: NA
d_gene: NA
j_gene: TRBJ2-3
v_gene: TRBV7-3

CDR3nt: TGTGCCAGCATCGGGACTAGCTACAATGAGCAGTTCTTC
CDR3aa: CASIGTSYNEQFF
abundance: NA
d_gene: TRBD2
j_gene: TRBJ2-1
v_gene: TRBV6-5